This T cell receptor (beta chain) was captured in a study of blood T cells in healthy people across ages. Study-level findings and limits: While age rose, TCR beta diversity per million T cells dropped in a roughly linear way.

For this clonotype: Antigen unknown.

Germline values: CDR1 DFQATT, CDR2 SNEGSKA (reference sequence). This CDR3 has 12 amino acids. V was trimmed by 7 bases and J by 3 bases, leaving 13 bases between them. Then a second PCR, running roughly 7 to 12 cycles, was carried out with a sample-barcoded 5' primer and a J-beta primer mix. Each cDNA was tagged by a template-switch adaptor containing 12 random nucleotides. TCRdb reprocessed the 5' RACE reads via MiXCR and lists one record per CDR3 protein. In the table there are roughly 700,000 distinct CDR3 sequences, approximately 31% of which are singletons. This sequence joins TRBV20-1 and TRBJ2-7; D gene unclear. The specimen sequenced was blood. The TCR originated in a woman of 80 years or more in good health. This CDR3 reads CSVGDLGYEQYF. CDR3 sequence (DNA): TGCAGTGTTGGAGATCTAGGCTACGAGCAGTACTTC.